This T cell receptor beta chain was identified during a study of cytomegalovirus exposure and HLA in healthy donors. Assay: immunoSEQ multiplex PCR; the TCRdb copy retains only in-frame clones and omits some. The sample includes some 130,000 clones, 89% of them seen just once. Study findings and constraints: A few chains linked to CMV were shown in vitro to be specific for CMV antigens. The majority of TCR sequences were rare, yet some public TCRs appeared in many donors.

In regard to this clone: Its antigen remains unknown.

The clonotype was recovered from a woman aged 18-29 years in good health and CMV-seronegative. Sequenced sample: PBMCs.

In DNA form, the CDR3 reads TGTGCCACCAGGAACTATGGAGCGGGGGTTTACGAGCAGTACTTC. Amino acid sequence: CATRNYGAGVYEQYF. This rearrangement joins TRBV7-3 to TRBJ2-7, with 8 bases aligning to TRBD2. Looked up from germline, CDR1 is SGHTA and CDR2 is FQGTGA. The V gene end was trimmed by 10 bases and the J gene end by 4 bases; junction bases not matched to a gene: 15. CDR3 size: 15 residues.